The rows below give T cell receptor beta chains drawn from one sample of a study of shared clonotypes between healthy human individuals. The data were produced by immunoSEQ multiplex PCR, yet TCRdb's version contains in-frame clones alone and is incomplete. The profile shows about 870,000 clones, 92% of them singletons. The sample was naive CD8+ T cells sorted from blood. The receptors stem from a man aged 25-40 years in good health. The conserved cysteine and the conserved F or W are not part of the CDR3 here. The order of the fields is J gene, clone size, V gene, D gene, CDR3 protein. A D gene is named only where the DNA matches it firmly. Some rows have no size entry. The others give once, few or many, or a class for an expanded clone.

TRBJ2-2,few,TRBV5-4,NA,ASRSRIGAGELF
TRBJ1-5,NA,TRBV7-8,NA,ASSLAMRDDQPQH
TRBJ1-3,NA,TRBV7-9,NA,ASEVYPNTIY
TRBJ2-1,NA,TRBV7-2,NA,ASSVSEQQF
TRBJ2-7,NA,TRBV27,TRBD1,ASSFSGQGPTEQY
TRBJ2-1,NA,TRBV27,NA,ASSLSGNPYNEQF
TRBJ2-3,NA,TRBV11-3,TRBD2,ASSLRTSGGTDTQY
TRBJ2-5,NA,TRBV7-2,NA,ASSQGGSGETQY
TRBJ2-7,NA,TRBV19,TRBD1,ASSIWVSGQGAYEQY
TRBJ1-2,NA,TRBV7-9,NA,ASSSSSVNYGYT
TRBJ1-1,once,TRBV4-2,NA,ASSPTSGNTEAF
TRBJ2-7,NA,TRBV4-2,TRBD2,ASSHKSEGLAGANEQY
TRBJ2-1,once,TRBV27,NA,ASSLRGNEQF
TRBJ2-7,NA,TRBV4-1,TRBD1,ASSYRGTYEQY
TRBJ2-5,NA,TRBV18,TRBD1,ASSPDRNQETQY
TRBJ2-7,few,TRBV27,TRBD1,ASSLRTGYEQY
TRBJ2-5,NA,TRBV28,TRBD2,ASSFSLAGYQETQY
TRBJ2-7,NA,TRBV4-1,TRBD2,ASSQERGLGSNEQY
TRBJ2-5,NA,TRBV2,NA,ASSALSGLVETQY
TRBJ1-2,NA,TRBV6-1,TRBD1,ASRFGQGDGYT
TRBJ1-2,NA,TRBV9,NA,ASSESQGVYGYT
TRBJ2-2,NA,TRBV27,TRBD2,ASSFSGVYGELF
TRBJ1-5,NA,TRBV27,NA,ASSWFGGNQPQH
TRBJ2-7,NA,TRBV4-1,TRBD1,ASSQDRQGGYYEQY
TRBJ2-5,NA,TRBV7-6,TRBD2,ASSLRAGGHGETQY
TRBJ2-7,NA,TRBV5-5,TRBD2,ASSSGAGDYEQY
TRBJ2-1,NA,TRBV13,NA,ASSQGIEQF
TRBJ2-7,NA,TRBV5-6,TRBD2,ASSFAGASYEQY
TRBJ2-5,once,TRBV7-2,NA,ASSFLGGYREMGETQY
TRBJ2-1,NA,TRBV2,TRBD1,ASRTGQEGEQF
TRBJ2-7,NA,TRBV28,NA,ASSGISSYEQY
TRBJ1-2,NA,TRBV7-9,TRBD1,ASSQSLGQENYGYT
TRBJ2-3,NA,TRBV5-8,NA,ASSPPGHNGDTQY
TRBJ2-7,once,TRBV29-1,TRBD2,SARTSGGAYEQY
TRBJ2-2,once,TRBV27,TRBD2,ASSYSGSGTGELF
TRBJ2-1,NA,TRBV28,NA,ASTPTGPIYNEQF
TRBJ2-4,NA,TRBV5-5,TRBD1,ASSGRGDRTQSGIQY
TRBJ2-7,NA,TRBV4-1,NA,ASSQGWGGSTYEQY
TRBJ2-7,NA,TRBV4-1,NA,ASSQEPVWGPLYEQY
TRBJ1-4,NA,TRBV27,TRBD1,ASSSRDRVFEKLF
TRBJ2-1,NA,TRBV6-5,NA,ASSYSIADSYNEQF
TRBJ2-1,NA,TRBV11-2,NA,ASSLIGVEQF
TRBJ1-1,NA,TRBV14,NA,ASSPPHDTEAF
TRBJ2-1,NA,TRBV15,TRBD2,ATSGWTSGRARLDEQF
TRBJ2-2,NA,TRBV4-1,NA,ASSQGSGTGELF
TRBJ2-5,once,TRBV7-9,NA,ASSFWGRGPETQY
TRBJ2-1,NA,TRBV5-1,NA,ASSLPRDSAYNEQF
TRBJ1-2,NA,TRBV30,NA,AWHLGQGLYGYT
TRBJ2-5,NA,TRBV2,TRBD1,ASSDVTGKEETQY
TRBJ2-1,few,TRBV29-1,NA,SVETLEGEQF
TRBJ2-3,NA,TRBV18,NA,ASSPEAGGPTDTQY
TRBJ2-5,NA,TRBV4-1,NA,ASSQERQRQETQY
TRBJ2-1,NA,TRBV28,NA,ASNRGLASYNEQF
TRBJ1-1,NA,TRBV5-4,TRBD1,ASSPTGANTEAF
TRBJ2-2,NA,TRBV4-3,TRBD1,ASSHGTGGYTGELF